This TCR beta chain comes out of a study of blood T cell repertoires in COVID-19. Study summary: In each case, the material was cDNA or gDNA derived from T cells, B-cell-depleted T cells, or PBMCs.

Repertoires were generated with immunoSEQ multiplex PCR, while TCRdb's copy carries only in-frame clones and drops some. The sample holds 150,000 to 200,000 clones; around 72% are singletons and the top ten take around 3%. Looked up from germline, CDR1 is SGHKS and CDR2 is YYEKEE (reference sequence). Trimming took 6 bases from V and 0 from J, leaving 16 bases between them. CDR3 length: 15 residues. The sequenced sample consisted of peripheral blood. The sequence derives from an elderly woman with acute or convalescent COVID-19. The gene calls are TRBV5-5 and TRBJ2-7, with D possibly TRBD2 on 5 matching bases. DNA of the CDR3: TGTGCCAGCACCCTAACGCCGGGGAGCTCCTACGAGCAGTACTTC. This codes for CASTLTPGSSYEQYF.